The rows below give T cell receptor beta chains drawn from one sample of a study of blood T cell repertoires in COVID-19. Assay: immunoSEQ multiplex PCR; the TCRdb copy retains only in-frame clones and omits some. The table lists some 150,000 clones, around nine tenths of them singletons. Sequencing used peripheral blood. Receptors originate from a man aged 50 or older with active or convalescent COVID-19. Each CDR3 is given with its conserved first and last residue. A D gene is named only where the DNA matches it firmly. Not all rows give a size; the values are once, few, many and, for expanded clones, a class.

CDR3nt | CDR3aa | abundance | v_gene | d_gene | j_gene
TGTGCCAGCAGCGAAGGGATTAGCGGGTTCGCCTACAATGAGCAGTTCTTC | CASSEGISGFAYNEQFF | NA | TRBV9 | TRBD2 | TRBJ2-1
TGCGCCAGCAGCCGTGGTACCCTAAGTAACGACGGGGAGCTGTTTTTT | CASSRGTLSNDGELFF | NA | TRBV5-1 | NA | TRBJ2-2
TGTGCCAGCAGCCCCGTTCGAGGTGAGCAGTTCTTC | CASSPVRGEQFF | NA | TRBV9 | NA | TRBJ2-1
TGTGCCAGCAGCCAAGTGCAGGGAACCGGGGAGCTGTTTTTT | CASSQVQGTGELFF | NA | TRBV3-1/TRBV3-2 | NA | TRBJ2-2
TGTGCCAGCCGCACACAGGGCGATAATTCACCCCTCCACTTT | CASRTQGDNSPLHF | NA | TRBV19 | NA | TRBJ1-6
TGTGCCAGCAGTTTCGGGTTCAATCAGCCCCAGCATTTT | CASSFGFNQPQHF | NA | TRBV6-2/TRBV6-3 | NA | TRBJ1-5
TGTGCCAGTAGCGAACAGGGGGGCGCTGAAGCTTTCTTT | CASSEQGGAEAFF | NA | TRBV19 | TRBD1 | TRBJ1-1
TGCAGCGGTCAGGGGGCCTACAATGAGCAGTTCTTC | CSGQGAYNEQFF | NA | TRBV29-1 | TRBD1 | TRBJ2-1
TGTGCCAGCAGATCCCCCACAGTGAACACTGAAGCTTTCTTT | CASRSPTVNTEAFF | NA | TRBV28 | NA | TRBJ1-1
TGTGCCAGCTCACGAGGACAGGGGATAGATCAGCCCCAGCATTTT | CASSRGQGIDQPQHF | few | TRBV18 | TRBD1 | TRBJ1-5
TGTGCCATCAGTGAACTAGGACAGGGAGGGGACACTGAAGCTTTCTTT | CAISELGQGGDTEAFF | NA | TRBV10-3 | TRBD1 | TRBJ1-1
TGTGCCAGCAGCTGGGGAAACAGGGTATATACTGAAGCTTTCTTT | CASSWGNRVYTEAFF | NA | TRBV5-5 | NA | TRBJ1-1
TGTGCCAGCAGTTTATCCCGGACAGGCGCAACCTATGGCTACACCTTC | CASSLSRTGATYGYTF | NA | TRBV28 | TRBD1 | TRBJ1-2
TGTGCCAGCAGTTGGTCCGGGACAGATCAAGAGACCCAGTACTTC | CASSWSGTDQETQYF | NA | TRBV6-2/TRBV6-3 | TRBD1 | TRBJ2-5
TGCAGCGTTCAAAGGGGGGGGAATATACAAGAGACCCAGTACTTC | CSVQRGGNIQETQYF | NA | TRBV29-1 | NA | TRBJ2-5
TGTGCCAGCAGCCGGGACAGTAATGAAAAACTGTTTTTT | CASSRDSNEKLFF | NA | TRBV2 | TRBD1 | TRBJ1-4
TGCGCCAGCAGCCAAGAAAGCGGCCGGGAGTATGAGCAGTTCTTC | CASSQESGREYEQFF | NA | TRBV4-1 | NA | TRBJ2-1
TGTGCCAGCAGCCATAGGACAGGGTCTATTCACGAGCAGTACTTC | CASSHRTGSIHEQYF | NA | TRBV7-9 | TRBD1 | TRBJ2-7
TGTGCCAGCTCATCCGAGACAGGCTCGAATTCACCCCTCCACTTT | CASSSETGSNSPLHF | NA | TRBV18 | NA | TRBJ1-6
TGTGCCAGTAGTAAGGACAGGGTGGCCTATGGCTACACCTTC | CASSKDRVAYGYTF | once | TRBV19 | TRBD1 | TRBJ1-2
TGCGCCAGCAGCTTGAGCCAGGCCTACGAGCAGTACTTC | CASSLSQAYEQYF | NA | TRBV5-1 | NA | TRBJ2-7
TGTGCCAGCAGCTCTCGGGAGCTAGAGGGCGAGCAGTACTTC | CASSSRELEGEQYF | NA | TRBV7-9 | NA | TRBJ2-7
TGTGCCAGCAGCTCCCGACAGGGGGCCGGGACCGGGGAGCTGTTTTTT | CASSSRQGAGTGELFF | NA | TRBV7-3 | TRBD1 | TRBJ2-2
TGTGCCAGCAGCTCGGGACAGGGCTCTTCACCCCTCCACTTT | CASSSGQGSSPLHF | NA | TRBV7-9 | TRBD1 | TRBJ1-6
TGTGCCAGCAGCCCCTTAGGGGGGGCTAATGAAAAACTGTTTTTT | CASSPLGGANEKLFF | NA | TRBV9 | NA | TRBJ1-4
TGTGCCAGCAGCCGCCCCGACAGGGGGCTCGATGAGCAGTTCTTC | CASSRPDRGLDEQFF | once | TRBV11-2 | TRBD1 | TRBJ2-1
TGTGCCAGCAGTTTACACAGCTCCTACGAGCAGTACTTC | CASSLHSSYEQYF | NA | TRBV12-3/TRBV12-4 | NA | TRBJ2-7
TGTGCCAGTAGTGTGACAGGGGCGAATCAGCCCCAGCATTTT | CASSVTGANQPQHF | NA | TRBV19 | TRBD1 | TRBJ1-5
TGTGCCAGCGGGACAGGGTATGGACGACAAGAGACCCAGTACTTC | CASGTGYGRQETQYF | NA | TRBV19 | TRBD1 | TRBJ2-5
TGTGCCAGCAGCCCGGTCGCTAGCGGATCATACGAGCAGTACTTC | CASSPVASGSYEQYF | NA | TRBV4-2 | TRBD2 | TRBJ2-7
TGTGCCAGCAGCTTAGCCGGGACTTCCTTCACAGATACGCAGTATTTT | CASSLAGTSFTDTQYF | NA | TRBV7-2 | NA | TRBJ2-3
TGTGCCAGCAGCTTAGGCCTAGCGGGAGTGGGGGATACGCAGTATTTT | CASSLGLAGVGDTQYF | once | TRBV7-9 | TRBD2 | TRBJ2-3
TGTGCCAGCAGCGTCTCGCCGGGACAGGGGTACGAGCAGTACTTC | CASSVSPGQGYEQYF | NA | TRBV9 | TRBD1 | TRBJ2-7
TGCGCCAGCAGCCAACATGGGACTAGCGGGAGGGATACGCAGTATTTT | CASSQHGTSGRDTQYF | NA | TRBV4-3 | TRBD2 | TRBJ2-3
TGTGCCAGCTCACCACCCCCGGGACAGTACATGAACACTGAAGCTTTCTTT | CASSPPPGQYMNTEAFF | once | TRBV18 | TRBD1 | TRBJ1-1
TGTGCCAGAGGCGAGGTCTCTAATCAGCCCCAGCATTTT | CARGEVSNQPQHF | NA | TRBV16 | NA | TRBJ1-5
TGTGCCAGTAGTACATCCGGGACTGGGTCCTACGAGCAGTACTTC | CASSTSGTGSYEQYF | NA | TRBV19 | NA | TRBJ2-7
TGTGCCAGCAGTGACAGCTCCTACGAGCAGTACTTC | CASSDSSYEQYF | once | TRBV2 | NA | TRBJ2-7
TGTGCCAGCGCACTAGTAAATGAGCAGTTCTTC | CASALVNEQFF | once | TRBV12-3/TRBV12-4 | NA | TRBJ2-1
TGTGCCAGCAGCTCCAGGGGGACGAACACCGGGGAGCTGTTTTTT | CASSSRGTNTGELFF | NA | TRBV11-2 | TRBD1 | TRBJ2-2
TGTGCCAGTAGTATAGTTGGGCGAATGGGCAATCAGCCCCAGCATTTT | CASSIVGRMGNQPQHF | few | TRBV19 | NA | TRBJ1-5
TGTGCCATCAGTGAGACAACAGGGGCCGAGACCCAGTACTTC | CAISETTGAETQYF | NA | TRBV10-3 | TRBD1 | TRBJ2-5
TGTGCCAGCAGTTTACTCCAGAGGGGCTACACCTTC | CASSLLQRGYTF | NA | TRBV2 | NA | TRBJ1-2
TGTGCCTGGAGTGTACGACTAGCAGGATACGAGCAGTACTTC | CAWSVRLAGYEQYF | NA | TRBV30 | TRBD2 | TRBJ2-7
TGTGCCAGCAGTTTAGGGGGCAGGGGGCACGAGCAGTACTTC | CASSLGGRGHEQYF | NA | TRBV28 | TRBD1 | TRBJ2-7
TGCGCCAGCAGCCTCGGTGGGAGGGCCTCTTTGGCCGGGGAGCTGTTTTTT | CASSLGGRASLAGELFF | NA | TRBV4-1 | TRBD2 | TRBJ2-2
TGCGCCAGCAGCTTGTTGTCAGGGTCGGCTTACTATGGCTACACCTTC | CASSLLSGSAYYGYTF | NA | TRBV5-1 | NA | TRBJ1-2
TGTGCCAGCAGTTTATCGGGCGTGAGGGCCTATGGCTACACCTTC | CASSLSGVRAYGYTF | NA | TRBV27 | NA | TRBJ1-2
TGTGCCAGCTCACCCAGCACAGGCTCTGGAAACACCATATATTTT | CASSPSTGSGNTIYF | NA | TRBV18 | NA | TRBJ1-3
TGTGCCAGCAGCTTGGGGCCCGGGGAGCTGTTTTTT | CASSLGPGELFF | NA | TRBV7-3 | NA | TRBJ2-2
TGTGCCAGCTCACCACAGCCTCGAAACATTCAGTACTTC | CASSPQPRNIQYF | NA | TRBV18 | NA | TRBJ2-4
TGCGCCAGCAGTCGTTGGGCGGGAGGATCCTACGAGCAGTACTTC | CASSRWAGGSYEQYF | NA | TRBV5-1 | TRBD2 | TRBJ2-7
TGTGCCAGCAGCTTAGGCCCTCGAACAGGAACACTAGCCAAAAACATTCAGTACTTC | CASSLGPRTGTLAKNIQYF | NA | TRBV7-3 | NA | TRBJ2-4
TGTGCCAGCAGCCCCCTAACCCCGGGACAGATTGGCTACACCTTC | CASSPLTPGQIGYTF | NA | TRBV7-9 | TRBD1 | TRBJ1-2
TGCGCCAGCAGCCCTATCCCCACCGGGGAGCTGTTTTTT | CASSPIPTGELFF | once | TRBV5-1 | NA | TRBJ2-2
TGTGCCAGCACCCCCGCCGGGACAGGGGTCCAGCCCCAGCATTTT | CASTPAGTGVQPQHF | NA | TRBV28 | TRBD1 | TRBJ1-5
TGTGCCAGCAGTTTCGTGGCAGGGGGTGGCTACACCTTC | CASSFVAGGGYTF | NA | TRBV27 | TRBD1 | TRBJ1-2